These T cell receptor beta chains were read from a single sample in a study of CD8 T cells in ankylosing spondylitis. TCRdb redid the calling of the 5' RACE reads with MiXCR, one entry per CDR3 protein. The sample has around 33,000 distinct CDR3 sequences, roughly 7.2% seen once. Sequencing was carried out using blood, either unsorted or a sorted T cell fraction (not recorded which). These TCRs come from a male donor with ankylosing spondylitis or in good health (not recorded which). Both conserved end residues are part of each CDR3. D genes are given only for firm matches. Expanded clones get a size class; other rows say once, few or many, or leave the size out.

D gene	clone size	V gene	J gene	CDR3 protein	CDR3 DNA
NA	many	TRBV3-1	TRBJ2-2	CASSQGPGELFF	TGTGCCAGCAGCCAAGGGCCCGGGGAGCTGTTTTTT
TRBD1	medium-sized	TRBV20-1	TRBJ1-2	CSAREGQDGYGYTF	TGCAGTGCTAGAGAGGGACAGGATGGCTATGGCTACACCTTC
TRBD1	many	TRBV6-1	TRBJ1-1	CASRPRTGFTEAFF	TGTGCCAGCAGACCTCGGACAGGATTCACTGAAGCTTTCTTT
TRBD2	many	TRBV20-1	TRBJ2-1	CSAPPTSGRGNEQFF	TGCAGTGCTCCCCCGACTAGCGGGAGGGGGAATGAGCAGTTCTTC
TRBD1	few	TRBV7-2	TRBJ2-5	CASSAGTARGETQYF	TGTGCCAGCAGCGCTGGGACAGCTAGGGGGGAGACCCAGTACTTC
TRBD2	many	TRBV20-1	TRBJ2-3	CSATPAAAGGDTQYF	TGCAGTGCTACCCCCGCGGCGGCGGGGGGGGATACGCAGTATTTT
TRBD1	many	TRBV5-5	TRBJ1-5	CASSFGTGNQPQHF	TGTGCCAGCAGCTTTGGGACAGGGAATCAGCCCCAGCATTTT
NA	many	TRBV28	TRBJ2-1	CASSGPDRPYNEQFF	TGTGCCAGCAGTGGCCCCGACAGACCATACAATGAGCAGTTCTTC
TRBD2	many	TRBV2	TRBJ2-1	CATSGGGVNEQFF	TGTGCCACCTCCGGGGGGGGAGTCAATGAGCAGTTCTTC
NA	NA	TRBV7-2	TRBJ2-5	CASSLGGPGETQYF	TGTGCCAGCAGCTTAGGGGGCCCAGGGGAGACCCAGTACTTC
TRBD1	many	TRBV6-5	TRBJ1-5	CASSYSTGGQPQHF	TGTGCCAGCAGTTACTCGACAGGGGGCCAGCCCCAGCATTTT
TRBD2	many	TRBV24-1	TRBJ2-1	CATSDLPLAGINEQFF	TGTGCCACCAGTGATCTCCCGCTAGCGGGAATCAATGAGCAGTTCTTC
NA	many	TRBV27	TRBJ1-2	CASSPSGQPYGYTF	TGTGCCAGCAGTCCCTCTGGGCAGCCCTATGGCTACACCTTC
TRBD2	many	TRBV20-1	TRBJ2-3	CSASLAGVPDTQYF	TGCAGTGCTAGTTTAGCGGGAGTACCAGATACGCAGTATTTT
NA	many	TRBV29-1	TRBJ2-2	CSVEGGRLGELFF	TGCAGCGTTGAAGGGGGACGGCTCGGGGAGCTGTTTTTT
TRBD2	many	TRBV29-1	TRBJ2-7	CSANPSGSPSEQYF	TGCAGCGCCAACCCTAGCGGGTCCCCGTCCGAGCAGTACTTC
TRBD1	many	TRBV29-1	TRBJ2-7	CSVVIFGDRSSYEQYF	TGCAGCGTTGTAATTTTTGGGGACAGAAGCTCCTACGAGCAGTACTTC
TRBD2	medium-sized	TRBV5-1	TRBJ2-3	CASSPILAGGPEEQYF	TGCGCCAGCAGCCCGATACTAGCGGGAGGGCCGGAAGAGCAGTATTTT
NA	few	TRBV2	TRBJ2-2	CASSARPTGELFF	TGTGCCAGCAGTGCTCGACCGACCGGGGAGCTGTTTTTT
TRBD1	many	TRBV20-1	TRBJ1-1	CSVSTTGGSSEAFF	TGCAGTGTTTCGACGACAGGGGGAAGTTCTGAAGCTTTCTTT
NA	NA	TRBV7-9	TRBJ2-1	CASTTPTDLAEQFF	TGTGCCAGCACCACCCCGACGGACCTAGCTGAGCAGTTCTTC
TRBD1	many	TRBV28	TRBJ1-4	CASSLRIQGSGHEKLFF	TGTGCCAGCAGTTTACGGATACAGGGGTCAGGCCATGAAAAACTGTTTTTT
NA	many	TRBV25-1	TRBJ2-7	CASSEYFEQYF	TGTGCCAGCAGTGAATATTTCGAGCAGTACTTC
NA	many	TRBV27	TRBJ1-1	CASSSPYLGSEAFF	TGTGCCAGCAGTTCCCCCTATTTGGGTTCTGAAGCTTTCTTT
NA	many	TRBV25-1	TRBJ1-6	CASSEPQGLGSYNSPLHF	TGTGCCAGCAGTGAACCCCAGGGGCTGGGCTCCTATAATTCACCCCTCCACTTT
NA	NA	TRBV18	TRBJ2-2	CASSPSSYVPGELFF	TGTGCCAGCTCACCATCTTCATATGTTCCCGGGGAGCTGTTTTTT
TRBD2	many	TRBV20-1	TRBJ2-1	CSARPLRAGLAFSYNEQFF	TGCAGTGCTAGACCCCTCCGTGCGGGACTAGCGTTCTCCTACAATGAGCAGTTCTTC
TRBD2	many	TRBV10-3	TRBJ2-1	CAISAATSGSSYNEQFF	TGTGCCATCAGTGCCGCGACTAGCGGGAGCTCCTACAATGAGCAGTTCTTC